This T cell receptor (beta chain) was retrieved from a study of OX40 agonist ivuxolimab in advanced cancers. General study points: People who partly responded at 0.1-3.0 mg/kg had some of the least clonal expansion seen.

The germline gives CDR1 MNHEY, CDR2 SMNVEV (reference sequence). V gave up 7 bases and J gave up 0 bases; unmatched junction bases: 9. The CDR3 spans 16 residues. Concerning this clone itself: The antigen is unknown.

Sequenced by immunoSEQ multiplex PCR; TCRdb stores in-frame clones only, minus some. The sample consists of about 50,000 clones, approximately 90% of them appearing once. The clonotype was recovered from an adult with an advanced solid tumor such as melanoma, head and neck, liver or kidney cancer. Material: CD4+ or CD8+ T cells sorted from blood, obtained in a trial of the OX40 agonist ivuxolimab. The chain links TRBV27 to TRBJ1-5, with 7 bases matching TRBD1. CDR3 coding DNA: TGTGCCAGCAAGGGCGCAGGGGGGTATAGCAATCAGCCCCAGCATTTT. Translated, it gives CASKGAGGYSNQPQHF.